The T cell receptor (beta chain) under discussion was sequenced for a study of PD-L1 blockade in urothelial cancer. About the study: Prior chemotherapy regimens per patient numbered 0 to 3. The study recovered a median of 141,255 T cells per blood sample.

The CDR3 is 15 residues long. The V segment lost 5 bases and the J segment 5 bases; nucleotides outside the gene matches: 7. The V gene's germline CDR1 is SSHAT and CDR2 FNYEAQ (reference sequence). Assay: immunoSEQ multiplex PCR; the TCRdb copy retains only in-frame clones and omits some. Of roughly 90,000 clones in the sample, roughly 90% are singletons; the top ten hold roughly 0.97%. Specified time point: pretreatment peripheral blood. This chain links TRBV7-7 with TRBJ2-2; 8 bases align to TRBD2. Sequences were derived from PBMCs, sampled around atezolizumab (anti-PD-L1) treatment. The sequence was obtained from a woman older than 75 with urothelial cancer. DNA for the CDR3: TGTGCCAGCAGCCCCGGACTAGCCGGAACCGGGGAGCTGTTTTTT. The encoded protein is CASSPGLAGTGELFF.